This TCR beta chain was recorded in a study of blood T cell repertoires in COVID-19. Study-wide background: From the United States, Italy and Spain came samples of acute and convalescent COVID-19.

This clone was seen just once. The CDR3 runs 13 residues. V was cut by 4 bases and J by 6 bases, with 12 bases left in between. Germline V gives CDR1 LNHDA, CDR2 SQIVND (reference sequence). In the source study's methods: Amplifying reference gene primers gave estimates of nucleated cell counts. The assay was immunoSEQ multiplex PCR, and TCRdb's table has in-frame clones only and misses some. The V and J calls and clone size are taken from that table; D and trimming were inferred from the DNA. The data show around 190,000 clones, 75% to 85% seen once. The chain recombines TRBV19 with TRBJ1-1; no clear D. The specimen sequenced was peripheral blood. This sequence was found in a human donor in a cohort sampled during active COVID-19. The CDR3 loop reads CASSRRGAPEAFF. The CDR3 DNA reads TGTGCCAGTAGTAGACGGGGAGCTCCTGAAGCTTTCTTT.